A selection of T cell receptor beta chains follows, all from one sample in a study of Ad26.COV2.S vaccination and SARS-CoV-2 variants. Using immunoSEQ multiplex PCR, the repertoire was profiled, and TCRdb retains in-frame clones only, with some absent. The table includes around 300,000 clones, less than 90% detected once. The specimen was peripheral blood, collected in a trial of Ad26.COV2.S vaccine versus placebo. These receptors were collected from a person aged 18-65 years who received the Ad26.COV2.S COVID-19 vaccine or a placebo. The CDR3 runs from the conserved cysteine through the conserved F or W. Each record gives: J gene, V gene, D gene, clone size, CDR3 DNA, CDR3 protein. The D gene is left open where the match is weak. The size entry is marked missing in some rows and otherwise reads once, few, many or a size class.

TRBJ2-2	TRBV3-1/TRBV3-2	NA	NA	TGTGCCAGCAGCAGTACCGGGGAGCTGTTTTTT	CASSSTGELFF
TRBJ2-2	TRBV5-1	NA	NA	TGCGCCAGCAGCTTGAGCCAGGGAATGACCGGGGAGCTGTTTTTT	CASSLSQGMTGELFF
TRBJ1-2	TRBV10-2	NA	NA	TGCGCCAGCAGTGAGTCTGGGTCCTTAGGGGCCGGGGGATCTTATGGCTACACCTTC	CASSESGSLGAGGSYGYTF
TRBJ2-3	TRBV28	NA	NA	TGTGCCAGCAGTGGCGCTCACTCGGATACGCAGTATTTT	CASSGAHSDTQYF
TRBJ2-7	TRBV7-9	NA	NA	TGTGCCAGCAGCTTAGGACTAGAGGGACCCGAGCAGTACTTC	CASSLGLEGPEQYF
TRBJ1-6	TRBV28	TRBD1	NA	TGTGCCACCGGAGACAGGGAACCATCGGTTTCACCCCTCCACTTT	CATGDREPSVSPLHF
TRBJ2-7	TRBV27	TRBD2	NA	TGTGCCAGCAGTCTCATCACTAGCGGGAGTGGCTACGAGCAGTACTTC	CASSLITSGSGYEQYF
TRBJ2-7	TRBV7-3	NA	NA	TGTGCCAGCAGCTTGGGGCTAGGGCCGTTGGACGAGCAGTACTTC	CASSLGLGPLDEQYF
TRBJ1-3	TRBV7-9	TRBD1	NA	TGTGCCAGCAGCCCCCTGTTGGGACAGTATGGAAACACCATATATTTT	CASSPLLGQYGNTIYF
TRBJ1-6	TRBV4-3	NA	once	TGCGCCAGCAGCCAAGAGTCAGAGTATAATTCACCCCTCCACTTT	CASSQESEYNSPLHF
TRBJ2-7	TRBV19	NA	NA	TGTGCCAGTAGTATAGGTAGCAGGGGAAGCTACGAGCAGTACTTC	CASSIGSRGSYEQYF
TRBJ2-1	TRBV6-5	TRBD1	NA	TGTGCCAGCTCTGGGACAGGAGCTCTCAATGAGCAGTTCTTC	CASSGTGALNEQFF
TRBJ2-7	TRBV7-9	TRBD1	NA	TGTGCCAGCGCCGGACAGGGAGACTACGAGCAGTACTTC	CASAGQGDYEQYF
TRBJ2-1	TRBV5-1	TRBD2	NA	TGCGCCAGCAGCTTTAGCGGGGGGGCGGACAATGAGCAGTTCTTC	CASSFSGGADNEQFF
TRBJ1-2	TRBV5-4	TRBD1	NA	TGTGCCAGCAGCCGGGACAGGGGAGACTATGGCTACACCTTC	CASSRDRGDYGYTF
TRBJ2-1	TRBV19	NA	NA	TGTGCCAGTAGTGTCTCCGGGGGGCGCGATGAGCAGTTCTTC	CASSVSGGRDEQFF
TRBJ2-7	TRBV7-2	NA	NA	TGTGCCAGCAGCTTGCCCGGCTACGAGCAGTACTTC	CASSLPGYEQYF
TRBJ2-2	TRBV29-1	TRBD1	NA	TGCAGCGCGGGACAGGGGGTTGCCGGGGAGCTGTTTTTT	CSAGQGVAGELFF
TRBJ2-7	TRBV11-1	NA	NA	TGTGCCAGCAGCTTAGCGCTTGGTCAGTACGAGCAGTACTTC	CASSLALGQYEQYF
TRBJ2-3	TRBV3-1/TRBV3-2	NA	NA	TGTGCCATCGTAGATTCTACGCAGTATTTT	CAIVDSTQYF
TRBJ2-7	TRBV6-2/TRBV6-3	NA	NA	TGTGCCAGCAGCCCCGTCGACTACGAGCAGTACTTC	CASSPVDYEQYF
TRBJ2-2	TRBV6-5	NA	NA	TGTGCCAGCAGTTACCGAGGGAACACCGGGGAGCTGTTTTTT	CASSYRGNTGELFF
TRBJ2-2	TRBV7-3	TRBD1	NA	TGTGCCAGCAGCGCAACAGGGGGCACCGGGGAGCTGTTTTTT	CASSATGGTGELFF
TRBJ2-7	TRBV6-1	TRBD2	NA	TGTGCCAGCAGTGAAGATAGCCGGGGGGGGGAGCAGTACTTC	CASSEDSRGGEQYF
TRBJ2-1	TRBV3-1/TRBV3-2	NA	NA	TGTGCCAGCAGCCCCCCCGAAGGGGTCGATGAGCAGTTCTTC	CASSPPEGVDEQFF
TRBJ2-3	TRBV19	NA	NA	TGTGCCAGTAGTATATGGGGGCAGAGCACAGATACGCAGTATTTT	CASSIWGQSTDTQYF
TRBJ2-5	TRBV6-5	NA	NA	TGTGCCAGCAGCCTAAGTAACAGGGATGAGACCCAGTACTTC	CASSLSNRDETQYF
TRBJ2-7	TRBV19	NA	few	TGTGCCAGTAAGGGAGACTACGATTACGAGCAGTACTTC	CASKGDYDYEQYF
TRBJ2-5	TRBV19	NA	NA	TGTGCCAGTAGTATCAGGAGGGAGACCCAGTACTTC	CASSIRRETQYF
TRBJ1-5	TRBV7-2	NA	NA	TGTGCCAGCAGCTTAGTCGGGGTAGGTCAGCCCCAGCATTTT	CASSLVGVGQPQHF
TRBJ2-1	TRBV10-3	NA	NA	TGTGCCATCAGTGAAGACTCGGGGGGCGATGAGCAGTTCTTC	CAISEDSGGDEQFF
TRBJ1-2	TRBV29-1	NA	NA	TGCAGCGTTCAAACGGAGAGGCAGGATGGGTTGTATGGCTACACCTTC	CSVQTERQDGLYGYTF
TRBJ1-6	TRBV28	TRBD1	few	TGTGCCAGCCTTAAAGACAGGGGTAATTCACCCCTCCACTTT	CASLKDRGNSPLHF
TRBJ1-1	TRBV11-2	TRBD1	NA	TGTGCCAGCACCCGGGACAGAGTTGGCACTGAAGCTTTCTTT	CASTRDRVGTEAFF
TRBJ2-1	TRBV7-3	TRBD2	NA	TGTGCCAGCAGCCCCTCGGGAAGAGCGGGAGGGCCCAATGAGCAGTTCTTC	CASSPSGRAGGPNEQFF
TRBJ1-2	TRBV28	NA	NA	TGTGCCAGCATTACTCGGGGGGGTAACTATGGCTACACCTTC	CASITRGGNYGYTF
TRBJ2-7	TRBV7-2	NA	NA	TGTGCCAGCAAGGGACAAGCGGGGCACGAGCAGTACTTC	CASKGQAGHEQYF
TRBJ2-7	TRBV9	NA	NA	TGTGCCAGCAGCCCGACGGGACCACCCTCCTACGAGCAGTACTTC	CASSPTGPPSYEQYF
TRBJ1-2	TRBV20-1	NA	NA	TGCAGTGGGAGCGGGCATGGCTACACCTTC	CSGSGHGYTF
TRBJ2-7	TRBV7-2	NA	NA	TGTGCCAGCAGCCAACAGCCGGCGGTGCCTTACGAGCAGTACTTC	CASSQQPAVPYEQYF
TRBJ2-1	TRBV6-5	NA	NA	TGTGCCAGCAGTTACTCGAGTACGGGTTACGAGCAGTTCTTC	CASSYSSTGYEQFF
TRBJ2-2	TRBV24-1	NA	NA	TGTGCCACCAGTGATTTTGGCCTAGATGAGGGGACCGGGGAGCTGTTTTTT	CATSDFGLDEGTGELFF
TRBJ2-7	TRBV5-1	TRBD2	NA	TGCGCCAGCAGAAGACTAGCGGGAATACCCTACGAGCAGTACTTC	CASRRLAGIPYEQYF
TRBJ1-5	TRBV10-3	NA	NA	TGTGCCATCAGTGAGTCGGTGTTGAGCAATCAGCCCCAGCATTTT	CAISESVLSNQPQHF
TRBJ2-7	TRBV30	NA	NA	TGTGCCTGGAGCCACAACTCCTACGAGCAGTACTTC	CAWSHNSYEQYF
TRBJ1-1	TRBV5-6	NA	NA	TGTGCCAGCAACTGGTGGGGGCCGAACACTGAAGCTTTCTTT	CASNWWGPNTEAFF
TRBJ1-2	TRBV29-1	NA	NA	TGCAGCGTTGAAGATGAGGGGGTGAACTATGGCTACACCTTC	CSVEDEGVNYGYTF
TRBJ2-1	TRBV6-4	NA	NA	TGTGCCAGCAGCAGGTATGAAAGCCGGCTGGATGAGCAGTTCTTC	CASSRYESRLDEQFF
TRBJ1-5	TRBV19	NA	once	TGTGCCAGTAGCCCAGATGGGGGTCTAGGCAATCAGCCCCAGCATTTT	CASSPDGGLGNQPQHF